These T cell receptor beta chains were read from a single sample in a study of cytomegalovirus exposure and HLA in healthy donors. Clones were sequenced by immunoSEQ multiplex PCR, and TCRdb holds only the in-frame ones, with some missing. Of some 83,000 clones listed, 94% were seen once; the top ten hold more than 2%. The material sequenced was PBMCs. These TCRs come from a woman aged 18-29 years in good health and CMV-seronegative. Each CDR3 is given with its conserved first and last residue. A D gene is named only where the DNA matches it firmly. Only some rows state a clone size, as once, few, many or a class for expanded clones.

DNA,CDR3,size,D,V,J
TGCGCCAGCAGCTTGGGGGACAGTTTCTCCTACAATGAGCAGTTCTTC,CASSLGDSFSYNEQFF,.,TRBD1,TRBV5-1,TRBJ2-1
TGTGCCAGCAGCCTTAGCGGAGGATACAATGAGCAGTTCTTC,CASSLSGGYNEQFF,.,.,TRBV11-2,TRBJ2-1
TGCACCAGCAGCCAACCGACAGGAGTTTCACCCCTCCACTTT,CTSSQPTGVSPLHF,.,.,TRBV1,TRBJ1-6
TGTGCCAGCAGTTACACAGGACAGGGGGAACGAGCTTTCTTT,CASSYTGQGERAFF,few,TRBD1,TRBV6-5,TRBJ1-1
TGTGCCAGCAGTGAACATAGCAATCAGCCCCAGCATTTT,CASSEHSNQPQHF,.,.,TRBV6-1,TRBJ1-5
TGTGCCAGCAGCAAAGCCGCGAGTCGGACAGGGGTCCGAGACCTCACAGATACGCAGTATTTT,CASSKAASRTGVRDLTDTQYF,few,.,TRBV21-1,TRBJ2-3
TGTGCCAGCAGTGAATGGAATGGGGACAGCAGCTCTGGAAACACCATATATTTT,CASSEWNGDSSSGNTIYF,.,TRBD1,TRBV2,TRBJ1-3
TGTGCCAGCAGTTACTCAGAGGGTTTCACTGAGCAGTTCTTC,CASSYSEGFTEQFF,.,.,TRBV6-5,TRBJ2-1
TGTGCCAGCAGTGAGATGGTGGGCAGGGAGACCCAGTACTTC,CASSEMVGRETQYF,.,.,TRBV6-1,TRBJ2-5
TGTGCCCTCGGGAGCCCGACTGGGTGGTCAGATACGCAGTATTTT,CALGSPTGWSDTQYF,.,.,TRBV30,TRBJ2-3
TGCGCCAGCAGCCGCCAGACAGGCAACTATGGCTACACCTTC,CASSRQTGNYGYTF,.,.,TRBV4-1,TRBJ1-2